The TCR delta chain described here comes from a study of gamma-delta chains in newborns, infants, children (dated by TCRdb to 2018 to 2020). For context, the study as a whole: According to the study title, microbial exposure causes polyclonal expansion of innate gammadelta T cells right after birth. The study investigated how microbial exposure shaped innate gammadelta T cell populations in human newborns immediately after birth.

Looking up the germline V gene yields CDR1 GEAIGNYY and CDR2 EKD. The CDR3 holds 17 amino acids from the cysteine to the phenylalanine. Solely the CDR3 DNA is kept, with 51 bases framed from the first base. Trimming accounts for 4 bases at V and 0 bases at J, while the number of junction bases matched to no gene is 12. TCRdb names Illumina MiSeq as the instrument used. In TCRdb, clones were called once more from the public reads by CATT, and rows of identical DNA were later combined. The sample has some 11,000 delta-chain clones on record, 3.5% of them singletons. Clones ranked in the top ten supply under 10% of the sample. In its sample, this clone was seen a few times. Its specific antigen is unknown. A far larger clone is one nucleotide away, so this likely arose from a read error. This CDR3 is also generated by other DNA sequences in the sample.

Recombination linked TRDV2 to TRDJ1, and 8 bases in between align with TRDD3. Sequencing was performed on blood. The TCR was taken from a child who was a newborn, infant or young child, either healthy, febrile or measles-vaccinated (not recorded which). The CDR3 reads CACELLGGAIDTDKLIF. In nucleotide form, the sequence is TGTGCCTGTGAACTACTGGGGGGAGCCATAGACACCGATAAACTCATCTTT.